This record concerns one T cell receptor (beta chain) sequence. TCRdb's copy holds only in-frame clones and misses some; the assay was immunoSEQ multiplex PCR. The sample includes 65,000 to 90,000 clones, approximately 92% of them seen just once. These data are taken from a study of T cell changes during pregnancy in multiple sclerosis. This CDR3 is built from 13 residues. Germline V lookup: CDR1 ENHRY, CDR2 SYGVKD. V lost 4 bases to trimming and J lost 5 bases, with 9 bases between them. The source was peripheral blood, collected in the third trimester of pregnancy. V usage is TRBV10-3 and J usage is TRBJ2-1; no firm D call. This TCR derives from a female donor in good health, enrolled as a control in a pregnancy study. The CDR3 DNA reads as TGTGCCATCAGTGGTCCCCTTAACAATGAGCAGTTCTTC. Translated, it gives CAISGPLNNEQFF.